The 29 T cell receptor beta chains presented below share a single source sample, sequenced in a study of shared clonotypes between healthy human individuals. Generated by immunoSEQ multiplex PCR, the TCRdb table keeps only in-frame clones and is missing some. The table has some 2,500,000 clones, 80% to 95% seen once. Sequencing input: naive CD4+ T cells from PBMCs. Noted subset: CD45RA+ positively selected. These receptors originate from a man aged 18 to 29 in good health. Some clones in this sample may be carry-over from other donors' samples.

This chain connects TRBV11-3 to TRBJ2-7; 7 positions match TRBD2. Trimming cost V 2 bases and J 5 bases; bases outside gene matches: 12. CDR1 SGHNT and CDR2 YENEEA come from the germline V gene. The CDR3 contains 16 residues. The CDR3 nucleotides read TGTGCCAGCAGCTTAACAATGGGGGAGGGGATGAACGAGCAGTACTTC. Translated, it gives CASSLTMGEGMNEQYF.

The chain has TRBV28 and TRBJ2-1; 12 bases are a match to TRBD2. V gave up 2 bases and J gave up 8 bases; unmatched junction bases: 7. The CDR3 is 16 residues long. Looked up from germline, CDR1 is MDHEN and CDR2 is SYDVKM. CDR3 DNA: TGTGCCAGCAGTTTACAAGGACTAGCGGGATATCATGAGCAGTTCTTC. As protein: CASSLQGLAGYHEQFF.

CDR3 amino acids: CASSPGTSLYEQYF. The CDR3 nucleotides read TGTGCCAGCAGCCCCGGGACTAGCCTCTACGAGCAGTACTTC. This rearrangement joins TRBV6-5 to TRBJ2-7; TRBD2 agrees at 9 bases. Germline-derived CDR1 and CDR2 are MNHEY and SVGAGI. CDR3 length: 14 residues. V lost 6 bases and J lost 3; bases outside the gene matches: 6.

The CDR3 loop reads CASSPRTGTVSGNTIYF. CDR3 sequence (DNA): TGTGCCAGCAGCCCCAGGACCGGGACGGTCTCTGGAAACACCATATATTTT. This chain links TRBV9 with TRBJ1-3, with a tentative D call TRBD1 (5 bases). V shed 4 bases and J shed 0 bases, with 17 bases lying between them. The CDR3 length is 17 residues. Germline V lookup: CDR1 SGDLS, CDR2 YYNGEE.

This clone has only one observation. V is TRBV19 and J is TRBJ2-4; 7 bases are shared with TRBD1. CDR1 and CDR2 from the germline V gene are LNHDA and SQIVND (reference sequence). Trimming took 5 bases from V and 0 from J; bases not matched to a gene: 7. This CDR3 is 16 amino acids long. The CDR3 here is CASSSWGQLAKNIQYF. The CDR3 nucleotides are TGTGCCAGTAGTTCCTGGGGACAGCTAGCCAAAAACATTCAGTACTTC.

The CDR3 reads CASSVNTYGYTF. The CDR3 DNA reads as TGTGCCAGCAGTGTCAACACGTATGGCTACACCTTC. V and J are TRBV2 and TRBJ1-2; D is unclear. In germline, CDR1 is SNHLY, CDR2 FYNNEI. Trimming stripped 4 bases from V and 5 bases from J, with 8 bases between. This CDR3 has 12 residues.

The V gene is TRBV2, the J gene TRBJ2-3; D is unresolved. Germline V gene sequence: CDR1 SNHLY, CDR2 FYNNEI. The length of the CDR3 is 12 residues. V gave up 7 bases and J gave up 6 bases, with 11 bases separating them. Here the CDR3 DNA reads TGTGCCAGCAAGAAAGATTCGGATACGCAGTATTTT. Its protein product is CASKKDSDTQYF.

The genes are TRBV5-4 and TRBJ2-5; tentatively, D is TRBD1 or TRBD2 (5 bases each). Germline CDR1 is SGHNT and CDR2 is YYREEE (reference sequence). CDR3 length: 14 residues. Trimming took off 4 bases at V and 2 bases at J, with 12 bases between the two ends. DNA of the CDR3: TGTGCCAGCAGCCCCGGGGCAGCGCAAGAGACCCAGTACTTC. This encodes CASSPGAAQETQYF. Full variable domain (missing parts from reference TRBV5-4 and TRBJ2-5): ETGVTQSPTHLIKTRGQQVTLRCSSQSGHNTVSWYQQALGQGPQFIFQYYREEENGRGNFPPRFSGLQFPNYSSELNVNALELDDSALYLCASSPGAAQETQYFGPGTRLLVL.

This clone was recorded only once. The J gene is TRBJ2-7, the V gene TRBV29-1; D is unresolved. Trimming pared 0 bases from V and 5 bases from J, leaving 8 bases between. The CDR3 contains 12 residues. Germline V CDR1 and CDR2: SQVTM, ANQGSEA. The CDR3 loop reads CSVEESWDEQYF. In DNA, the CDR3 is TGCAGCGTTGAAGAGAGCTGGGACGAGCAGTACTTC.

V usage is TRBV28 and J usage is TRBJ2-7; D not resolved. There are 13 residues in the CDR3. V lost 5 bases, J lost 2 bases, and 10 bases lay in between. The germline V gene has CDR1 MDHEN and CDR2 SYDVKM. CDR3 sequence (DNA): TGTGCCAGCAGTCCCGGTCGGACCTACGAGCAGTACTTC. Translated, it gives CASSPGRTYEQYF. The complete variable domain, with remaining parts taken from reference TRBV28 and TRBJ2-7, reads DVKVTQSSRYLVKRTGEKVFLECVQDMDHENMFWYRQDPGLGLRLIYFSYDVKMKEKGDIPEGYSVSREKKERFSLILESASTNQTSMYLCASSPGRTYEQYFGPGTRLTVT.

The chain combines TRBV28 with TRBJ1-4, with 8 bases aligning to TRBD1. After removal of 4 bases from V and 8 bases from J, the junction contained 6 bases not matched to a gene. Per germline, CDR1 MDHEN and CDR2 SYDVKM. CDR3 length: 14 amino acids. Written as DNA, the CDR3 is TGTGCCAGCAGTTCGACAGGGGTAGAAGAAAAACTGTTTTTT. It encodes CASSSTGVEEKLFF. The full variable domain, rest sourced from reference TRBV28 and TRBJ1-4, is DVKVTQSSRYLVKRTGEKVFLECVQDMDHENMFWYRQDPGLGLRLIYFSYDVKMKEKGDIPEGYSVSREKKERFSLILESASTNQTSMYLCASSSTGVEEKLFFGSGTQLSVL.

The gene calls are TRBV6-1 and TRBJ2-3; TRBD1 aligns across 10 bases. Trimming took 7 bases from V and 2 from J; bases not matched to a gene: 3. The CDR3 spans 14 residues. Germline CDR1 and CDR2: MNHNS and SASEGT. CDR3 protein: CASKGTGATDTQYF. CDR3 bases: TGTGCCAGCAAGGGGACAGGGGCCACAGATACGCAGTATTTT.

The DNA of the CDR3 is TGCGCCAGCGGGACAGGGGGCATTACAGATACGCAGTATTTT. Its protein is CASGTGGITDTQYF. The V gene is TRBV5-1, the J gene TRBJ2-3, with TRBD1 matching over 12 bases. V lost 7 bases and J lost 3; bases outside the gene matches: 3. Looked up from germline, CDR1 is SGHRS and CDR2 is YFSETQ. This CDR3 region has 14 residues.

A note on this clone: In the same sample, other DNA sequences code for this CDR3. This chain joins TRBV6-5 and TRBJ1-5, with D possibly TRBD1 on 6 matching bases. The CDR3 covers 15 residues. The V gene lost 2 bases and the J gene lost 1 base, with 9 bases spanning the gap. Germline V gene lookup returns CDR1 MNHEY and CDR2 SVGAGI. The CDR3 DNA reads as TGTGCCAGCAGTTACGGGGGCGGGAGCAATCAGCCCCAGCATTTT. As protein: CASSYGGGSNQPQHF.

The gene calls are TRBV28 and TRBJ1-5, with TRBD1 identical over 8 bases. The CDR3 is 14 amino acids. V was pared by 8 bases and J by 6 bases, with 9 bases of the junction left unmatched. From germline, CDR1 is MDHEN and CDR2 SYDVKM. The CDR3, as DNA: TGTGCCAGCGTCCCAGGACAGGGTAGTCAGCCCCAGCATTTT. It encodes CASVPGQGSQPQHF.

The chain employs TRBV7-7 and TRBJ2-3; TRBD1 might be the D (5 bases). The V end was cut by 4 bases, the J end by 4 bases, with 9 bases between. The germline V gene encodes CDR1 SSHAT and CDR2 FNYEAQ (reference sequence). The CDR3 is 13 amino acids. The CDR3 DNA sequence: TGTGCCAGCAGCTCCACAGGTTCAGATACGCAGTATTTT. Protein sequence: CASSSTGSDTQYF.

The V call is TRBV28, the J call TRBJ1-1; 9 positions match TRBD1. Germline V gene data show CDR1 as MDHEN and CDR2 as SYDVKM. The V and J ends lost 6 bases and 6 bases, in that order; junction bases with no gene match: 8. CDR3 length: 14 residues. CDR3 bases: TGTGCCAGCAGGTCGGGACAGGGTGTATCTGAAGCTTTCTTT. Translating it yields CASRSGQGVSEAFF.

The chain is built from TRBV11-2 and TRBJ1-5, with TRBD1 matching 7 bases. CDR3 length: 16 residues. With V trimmed by 3 bases and J by 2 bases, 7 bases remained unmatched. Germline-derived CDR1 and CDR2 are SGHAT and FQNNGV. The CDR3 coding sequence is TGTGCCAGCAGCTTGGGGTTAGGGACAGGCAATCAGCCCCAGCATTTT. Amino acids: CASSLGLGTGNQPQHF.

This chain joins TRBV5-1 and TRBJ2-7; 8 bases agree with TRBD2. The CDR3 has 14 residues. The germline CDR1 and CDR2 sequences are SGHRS and YFSETQ. V shed 3 bases and J 0 bases; nucleotides not matched to a gene: 2. The CDR3: CASSSGLVSYEQYF. The CDR3 coding sequence is TGCGCCAGCAGCTCGGGACTAGTCTCCTACGAGCAGTACTTC.

The rearrangement links TRBV6-5 to TRBJ2-1; D is perhaps TRBD2 (7 bases). Germline CDR1 is MNHEY and CDR2 is SVGAGI. V was trimmed by 6 bases and J by 5 bases, leaving 14 bases between them. The CDR3 contains 14 residues. The CDR3 nucleotides read TGTGCCAGCAGAAGGGGGGGTATCCACAATGAGCAGTTCTTC. Its protein product is CASRRGGIHNEQFF.

The V call is TRBV30, the J call TRBJ1-2; tentatively, D is TRBD1 (5 bases). Trimming removed 2 bases from V and 4 bases from J, with 8 bases in between. The CDR3 covers 12 residues. CDR1 is GTSNPN, CDR2 SVGIG, per germline (reference sequence). The CDR3 sequence is CAWSSDSYGYTF. The CDR3 region has the DNA TGTGCCTGGAGTTCCGACAGCTATGGCTACACCTTC.

This chain connects TRBV5-1 to TRBJ1-6; TRBD1 matches at 9 bases. CDR3 length equals 16 residues. Germline V gene sequence: CDR1 SGHRS, CDR2 YFSETQ. V trimming: 5 bases; J trimming: 10 bases; junction bases outside the gene matches: 13. The CDR3 DNA sequence: TGCGCCAGCAGACCTTCTTACAGGGGGCCGAGATCACCCCTCCACTTT. Translation gives CASRPSYRGPRSPLHF.

The chain carries TRBV9 and TRBJ2-7; perhaps TRBD2 as D (5 bases). CDR3 length: 15 amino acids. CDR1 and CDR2 (germline): SGDLS, YYNGEE. Trimming shortened V by 4 bases and J by 2 bases, and 16 bases separated the two germline ends. For the CDR3, the DNA is TGTGCCAGCAGCACGAGCGGCGCCAAGCCCTACGAGCAGTACTTC. Translated: CASSTSGAKPYEQYF.

The chain has TRBV2 and TRBJ2-2; D unresolved. Trimming pared 1 base from V and 5 bases from J, leaving 5 bases between. The CDR3 length is 13 residues. The germline CDR1 and CDR2 sequences are SNHLY and FYNNEI. The DNA of the CDR3 is TGTGCCAGCAGTGAAGGGCGAACCGGGGAGCTGTTTTTT. It yields the protein CASSEGRTGELFF.

This chain links TRBV6-4 with TRBJ2-1, with TRBD2 matching over 11 bases. Looked up from germline, CDR1 is MRHNA and CDR2 is SNTAGT. J was trimmed by 9 bases and V by 3 bases; bases with no gene match: 13. The CDR3 contains 17 residues. CDR3: CASSEGLAGGKRGEQFF. The CDR3 DNA reads as TGTGCCAGCAGTGAAGGTCTAGCGGGAGGAAAGAGGGGTGAGCAGTTCTTC.

The chain uses TRBV29-1 and TRBJ2-1; tentatively, D is TRBD2 (6 bases). This CDR3 region has 14 residues. CDR1 and CDR2 from the germline V gene are SQVTM and ANQGSEA. V shed 5 bases and J shed 5 bases, with 16 bases lying between them. CDR3 loop: CSVNGGWPNNEQFF. The DNA for the CDR3 is TGCAGCGTTAACGGGGGATGGCCTAACAATGAGCAGTTCTTC.

This chain connects TRBV5-1 to TRBJ2-3; no clear D. Germline values: CDR1 SGHRS, CDR2 YFSETQ. The germline V and J ends were trimmed by 4 bases and 1 base, with 13 bases remaining between them. There are 15 residues in the CDR3. CDR3 sequence reads: CASSVGPTGTDTQYF. CDR3 DNA: TGCGCCAGCAGCGTAGGGCCCACTGGCACAGATACGCAGTATTTT.

The rearrangement uses TRBV6-1 and TRBJ2-2, with 10 bases that match TRBD1. There are 18 residues in the CDR3. Germline loops: CDR1 MNHNS, CDR2 SASEGT. Trimming at V came to 4 bases and at J to 4 bases, leaving 12 bases not matched to a gene. The CDR3 DNA reads as TGTGCCAGCAGTGCCCTAGGGGGGGACAGGGGTCCCACCGGGGAGCTGTTTTTT. Residues: CASSALGGDRGPTGELFF.

This clone was observed a few times. This chain uses TRBV7-9 with TRBJ2-2; 7 bases map to TRBD2. V trimming: 6 bases; J trimming: 7 bases; junction bases outside the gene matches: 23. In germline, CDR1 is SEHNR, CDR2 FQNEAQ (reference sequence). This CDR3 has 19 residues. CDR3 in amino acids: CASSSQFVWRESPGGELFF. DNA of the CDR3: TGTGCCAGCAGTTCCCAATTCGTCTGGCGGGAGAGCCCAGGCGGGGAGCTGTTTTTT.